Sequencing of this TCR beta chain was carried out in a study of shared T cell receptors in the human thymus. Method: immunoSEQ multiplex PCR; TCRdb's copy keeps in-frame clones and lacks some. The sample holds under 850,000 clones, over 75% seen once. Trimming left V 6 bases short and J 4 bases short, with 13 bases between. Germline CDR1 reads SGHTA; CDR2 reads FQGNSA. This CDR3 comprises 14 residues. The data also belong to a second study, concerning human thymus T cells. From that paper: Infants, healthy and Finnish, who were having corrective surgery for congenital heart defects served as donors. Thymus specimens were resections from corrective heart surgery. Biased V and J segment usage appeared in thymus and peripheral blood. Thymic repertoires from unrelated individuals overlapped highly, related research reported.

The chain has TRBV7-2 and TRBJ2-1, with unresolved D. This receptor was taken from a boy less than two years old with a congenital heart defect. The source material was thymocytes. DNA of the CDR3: TGTGCCAGCAGGCGCACTACCCCATACAATGAGCAGTTCTTC. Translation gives CASRRTTPYNEQFF.